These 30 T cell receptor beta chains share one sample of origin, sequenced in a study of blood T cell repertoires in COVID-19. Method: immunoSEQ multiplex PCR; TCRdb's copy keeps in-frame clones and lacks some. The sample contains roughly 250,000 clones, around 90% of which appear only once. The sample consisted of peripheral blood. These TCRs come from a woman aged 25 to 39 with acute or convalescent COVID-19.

The CDR3 protein is CSVETGLREKLFF. The CDR3 DNA is TGCAGCGTTGAGACGGGGTTAAGAGAAAAACTGTTTTTT. The chain carries TRBV29-1 and TRBJ1-4, with D uncertain. Germline-derived CDR1 and CDR2 are SQVTM and ANQGSEA. V lost 3 bases and J lost 8, with 13 bases in between. The CDR3 totals 13 residues. Looking up the rest from reference TRBV29-1 and TRBJ1-4 gives the full variable domain: SAVISQKPSRDICQRGTSLTIQCQVDSQVTMMFWYRQQPGQSLTLIATANQGSEATYESGFVIDKFPISRPNLTFSTLTVSNMSPEDSSIYLCSVETGLREKLFFGSGTQLSVL.

The CDR3 spells CASRLTGGTDTQYF. CDR3 nucleotides: TGTGCCAGCAGGCTGACGGGAGGGACAGATACGCAGTATTTT. This chain uses TRBV2 with TRBJ2-3, with TRBD2 matching 8 bases. The CDR3 totals 14 residues. Germline V gene lookup returns CDR1 SNHLY and CDR2 FYNNEI. Germline trimming cut 6 bases from V and 3 bases from J; bases unmatched to any gene: 5.

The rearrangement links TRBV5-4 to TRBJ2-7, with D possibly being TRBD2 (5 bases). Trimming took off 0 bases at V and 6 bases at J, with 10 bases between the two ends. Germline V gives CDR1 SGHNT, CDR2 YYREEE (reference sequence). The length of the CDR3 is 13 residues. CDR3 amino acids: CASSLGEGTEQYF. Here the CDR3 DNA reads TGTGCCAGCAGCTTGGGCGAGGGAACCGAGCAGTACTTC.

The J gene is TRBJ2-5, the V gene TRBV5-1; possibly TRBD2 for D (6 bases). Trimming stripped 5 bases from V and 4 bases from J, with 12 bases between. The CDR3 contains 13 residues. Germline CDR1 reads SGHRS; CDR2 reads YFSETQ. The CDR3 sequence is CASRLAPTETQYF. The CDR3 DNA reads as TGCGCCAGCAGGCTAGCGCCCACAGAGACCCAGTACTTC.

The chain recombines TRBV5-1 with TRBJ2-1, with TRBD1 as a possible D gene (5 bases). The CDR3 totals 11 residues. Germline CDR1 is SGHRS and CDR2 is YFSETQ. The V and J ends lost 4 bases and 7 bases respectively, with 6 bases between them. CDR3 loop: CASSPGNEQFF. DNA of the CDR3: TGCGCCAGCAGCCCAGGGAATGAGCAGTTCTTC.

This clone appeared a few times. The CDR3 DNA follows: TGTGCCAGCAGCGGGGTCAGGGGAGCGTACACTGAAGCTTTCTTT. Translated: CASSGVRGAYTEAFF. The chain has TRBV11-2 and TRBJ1-1; TRBD1 might be the D (6 bases). The CDR3 is made up of 15 amino acids. The V end was cut by 5 bases, the J end by 3 bases, with 16 bases between. The germline V gene has CDR1 SGHAT and CDR2 FQNNGV.

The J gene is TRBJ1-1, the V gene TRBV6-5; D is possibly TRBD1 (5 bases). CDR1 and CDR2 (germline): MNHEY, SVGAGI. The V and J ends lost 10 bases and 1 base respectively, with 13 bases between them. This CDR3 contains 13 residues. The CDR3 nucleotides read TGTGCCACAAACAGGTTGCGGAACACTGAAGCTTTCTTT. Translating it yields CATNRLRNTEAFF.

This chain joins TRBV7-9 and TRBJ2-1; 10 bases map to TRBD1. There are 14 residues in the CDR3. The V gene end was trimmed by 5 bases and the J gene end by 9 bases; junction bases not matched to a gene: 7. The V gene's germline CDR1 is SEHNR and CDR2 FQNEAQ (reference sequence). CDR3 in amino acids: CASSTDRGVIEQFF. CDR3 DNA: TGTGCCAGCAGCACGGACAGGGGGGTTATTGAGCAGTTCTTC.

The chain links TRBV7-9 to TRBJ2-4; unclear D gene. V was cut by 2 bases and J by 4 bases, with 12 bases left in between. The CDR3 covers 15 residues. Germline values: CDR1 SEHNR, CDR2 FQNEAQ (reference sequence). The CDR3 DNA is TGTGCCAGCAGCTTAATACCGAACACGAAAAACATTCAGTACTTC. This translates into CASSLIPNTKNIQYF.

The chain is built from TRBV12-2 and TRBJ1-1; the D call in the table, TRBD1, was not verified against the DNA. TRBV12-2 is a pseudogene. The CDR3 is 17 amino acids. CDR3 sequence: CASPIERDRCLCTEAFF. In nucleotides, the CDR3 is TGTGCAAGTCCCATAGAAAGGGACAGATGTTTATGCACTGAAGCTTTCTTT.

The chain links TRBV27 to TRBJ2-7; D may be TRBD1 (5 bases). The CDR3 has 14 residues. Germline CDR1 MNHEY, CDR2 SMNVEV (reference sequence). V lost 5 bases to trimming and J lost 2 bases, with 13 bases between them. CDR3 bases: TGTGCCAGCAGTCGGCCCCCCAGGGCCTACGAGCAGTACTTC. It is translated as CASSRPPRAYEQYF.

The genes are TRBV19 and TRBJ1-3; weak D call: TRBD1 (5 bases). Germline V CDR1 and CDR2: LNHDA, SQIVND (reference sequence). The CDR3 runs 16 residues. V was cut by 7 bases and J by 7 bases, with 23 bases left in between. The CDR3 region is CASTRDMGSSGNTIYF. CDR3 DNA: TGTGCCAGTACCCGAGATATGGGATCTTCAGGGAACACCATATATTTT.

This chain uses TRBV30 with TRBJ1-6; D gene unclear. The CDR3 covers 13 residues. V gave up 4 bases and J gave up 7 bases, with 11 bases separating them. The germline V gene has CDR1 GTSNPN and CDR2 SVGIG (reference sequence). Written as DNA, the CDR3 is TGTGCCTGGACAAGGGAGAAGAATTCACCCCTCCACTTT. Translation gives CAWTREKNSPLHF.

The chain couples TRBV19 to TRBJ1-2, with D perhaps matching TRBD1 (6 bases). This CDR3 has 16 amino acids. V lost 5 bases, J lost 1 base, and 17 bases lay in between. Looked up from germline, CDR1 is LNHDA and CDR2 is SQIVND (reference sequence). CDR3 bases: TGTGCCAGTAGTTCCTCCCGGGGGGCGAGTAACTATGGCTACACCTTC. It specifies CASSSSRGASNYGYTF.

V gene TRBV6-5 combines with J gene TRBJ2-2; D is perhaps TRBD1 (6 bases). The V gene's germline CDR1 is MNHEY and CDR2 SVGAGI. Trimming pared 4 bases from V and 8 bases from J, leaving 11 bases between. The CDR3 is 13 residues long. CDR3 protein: CASSSTGIGELFF. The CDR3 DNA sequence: TGTGCCAGCAGTTCAACAGGGATAGGGGAGCTGTTTTTT.

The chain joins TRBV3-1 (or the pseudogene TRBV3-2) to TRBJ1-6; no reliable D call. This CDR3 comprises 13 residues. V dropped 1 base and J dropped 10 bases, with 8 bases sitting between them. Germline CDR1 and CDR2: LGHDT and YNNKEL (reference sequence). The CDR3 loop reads CASSQGSGSPLHF. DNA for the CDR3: TGTGCCAGCAGCCAAGGTTCGGGGTCACCCCTCCACTTT.

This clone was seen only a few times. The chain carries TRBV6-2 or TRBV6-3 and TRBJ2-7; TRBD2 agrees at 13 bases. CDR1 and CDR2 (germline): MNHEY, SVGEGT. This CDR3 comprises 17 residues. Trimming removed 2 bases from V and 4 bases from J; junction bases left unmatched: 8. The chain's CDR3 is CASSYLGLAGAVYEQYF. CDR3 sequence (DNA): TGTGCCAGCAGTTACCTTGGACTAGCGGGAGCGGTATACGAGCAGTACTTC.

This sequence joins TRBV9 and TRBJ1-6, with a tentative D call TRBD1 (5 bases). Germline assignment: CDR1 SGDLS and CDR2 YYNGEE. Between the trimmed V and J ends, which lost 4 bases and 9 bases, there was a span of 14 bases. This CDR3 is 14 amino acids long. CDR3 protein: CASSPGGRGSPLHF. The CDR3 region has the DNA TGTGCCAGCAGCCCGGGGGGGAGAGGTTCACCCCTCCACTTT. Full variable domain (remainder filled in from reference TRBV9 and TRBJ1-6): DSGVTQTPKHLITATGQRVTLRCSPRSGDLSVYWYQQSLDQGLQFLIQYYNGEERAKGNILERFSAQQFPDLHSELNLSSLELGDSALYFCASSPGGRGSPLHFGNGTRLTVT.

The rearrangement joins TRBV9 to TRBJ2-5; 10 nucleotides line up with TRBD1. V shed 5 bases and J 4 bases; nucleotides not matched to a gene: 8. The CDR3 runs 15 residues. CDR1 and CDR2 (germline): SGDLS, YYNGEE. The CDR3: CASRPTGTGVETQYF. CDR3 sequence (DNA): TGTGCCAGCAGACCGACCGGGACAGGGGTAGAGACCCAGTACTTC.

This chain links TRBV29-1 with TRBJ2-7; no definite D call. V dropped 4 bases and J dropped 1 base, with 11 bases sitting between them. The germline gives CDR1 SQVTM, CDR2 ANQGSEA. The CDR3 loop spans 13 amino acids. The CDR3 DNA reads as TGCAGCGTTGGATTAGCCGGTTCCTACGAGCAGTACTTC. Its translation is CSVGLAGSYEQYF.

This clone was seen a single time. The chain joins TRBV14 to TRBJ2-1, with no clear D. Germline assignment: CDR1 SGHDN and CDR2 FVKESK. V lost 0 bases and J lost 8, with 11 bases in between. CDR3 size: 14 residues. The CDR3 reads CASSQEVETDEQFF. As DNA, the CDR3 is TGTGCCAGCAGCCAAGAGGTGGAGACGGATGAGCAGTTCTTC.

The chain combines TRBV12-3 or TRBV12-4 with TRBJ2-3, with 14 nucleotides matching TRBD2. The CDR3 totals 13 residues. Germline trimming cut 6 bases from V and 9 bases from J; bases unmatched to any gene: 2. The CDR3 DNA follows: TGTGCCAGCAGGGGACTAGCGGGAGTCACGCAGTATTTT. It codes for CASRGLAGVTQYF.

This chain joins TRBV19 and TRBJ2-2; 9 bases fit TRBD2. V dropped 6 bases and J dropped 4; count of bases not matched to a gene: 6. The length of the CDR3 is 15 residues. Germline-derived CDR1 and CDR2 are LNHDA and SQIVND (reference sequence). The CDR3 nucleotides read TGTGCCAGTAGCAGAGCGGGAGGTGGCACCGGGGAGCTGTTTTTT. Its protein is CASSRAGGGTGELFF.

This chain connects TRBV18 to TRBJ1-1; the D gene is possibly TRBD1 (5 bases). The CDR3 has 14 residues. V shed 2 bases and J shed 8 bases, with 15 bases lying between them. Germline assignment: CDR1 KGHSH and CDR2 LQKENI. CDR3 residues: CASSPAGDSTEAFF. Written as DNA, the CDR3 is TGTGCCAGCTCACCAGCGGGGGACTCCACCGAAGCTTTCTTT.

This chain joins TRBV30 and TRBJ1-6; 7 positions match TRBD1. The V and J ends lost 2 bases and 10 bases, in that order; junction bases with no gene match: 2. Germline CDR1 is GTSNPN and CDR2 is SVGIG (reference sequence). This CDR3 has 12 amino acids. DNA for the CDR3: TGTGCCTGGAGTCAGGGGGGCTCACCCCTCCACTTT. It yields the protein CAWSQGGSPLHF.

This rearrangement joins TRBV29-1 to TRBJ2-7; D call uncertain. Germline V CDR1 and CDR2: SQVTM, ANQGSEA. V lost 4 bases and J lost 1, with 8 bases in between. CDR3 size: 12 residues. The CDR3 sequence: CSVGDKSYEQYF. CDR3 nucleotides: TGCAGCGTTGGTGACAAATCCTACGAGCAGTACTTC.

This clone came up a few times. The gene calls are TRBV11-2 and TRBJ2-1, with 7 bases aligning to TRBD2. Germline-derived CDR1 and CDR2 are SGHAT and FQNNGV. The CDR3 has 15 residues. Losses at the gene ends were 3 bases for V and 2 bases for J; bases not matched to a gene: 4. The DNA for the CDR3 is TGTGCCAGCAGCTTGGACGGGAGGACCTACAATGAGCAGTTCTTC. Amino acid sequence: CASSLDGRTYNEQFF.

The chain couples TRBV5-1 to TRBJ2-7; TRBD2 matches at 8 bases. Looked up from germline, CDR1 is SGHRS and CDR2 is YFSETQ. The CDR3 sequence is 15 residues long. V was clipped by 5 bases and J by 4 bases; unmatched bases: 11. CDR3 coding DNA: TGCGCCAGCAGGATGAACGGGAGGGCCGTATACGAGCAGTACTTC. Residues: CASRMNGRAVYEQYF.

The CDR3 loop reads CASSTSGTSAGEQFF. Written as DNA, the CDR3 is TGTGCCAGCAGTACGTCCGGGACTAGCGCCGGTGAGCAGTTCTTC. The chain combines TRBV7-2 with TRBJ2-1, with 10 bases fitting TRBD2. The V gene's germline CDR1 is SGHTA and CDR2 FQGNSA. The CDR3 length is 15 residues. The ends lost 6 bases at V and 9 bases at J; junction bases unmatched: 11.

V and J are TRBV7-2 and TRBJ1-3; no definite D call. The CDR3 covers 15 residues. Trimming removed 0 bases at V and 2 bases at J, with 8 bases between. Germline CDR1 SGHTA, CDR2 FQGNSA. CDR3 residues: CASSLAAGPGNTIYF. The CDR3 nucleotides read TGTGCCAGCAGCTTAGCCGCTGGGCCTGGAAACACCATATATTTT.